This paragraph reports one T cell receptor beta chain. As yet, its antigen is unknown. Trimming cost V 11 bases and J 6 bases, with 14 bases left between them. The germline V gene has CDR1 SNHLY and CDR2 FYNNEI. The CDR3 runs to 11 residues. The PCR contained 60 Vbeta and 13 Jbeta primers. Clones were sequenced by immunoSEQ multiplex PCR, and TCRdb holds only the in-frame ones, with some missing. The sample table sets out approximately 140,000 clones. This record comes from a study of cytomegalovirus exposure and HLA in healthy donors. Study findings and constraints: Common viral pathogens seemed, in a later analysis, to connect with several of the most significant clusters. According to a later analysis, donors in an Asian-associated ancestry cluster reportedly had fewer N-insertions than the roughly 640-donor mean.

Material: PBMCs. V gene TRBV2 combines with J gene TRBJ2-7; maybe TRBD2 (5 bases). The receptor comes from a man aged 40-50 years in good health and CMV-seronegative. The CDR3 nucleotides are TGTGCCCGGCGGGTAGGCCGCGAGCAGTACTTC. Its translation is CARRVGREQYF.